This T cell receptor (beta chain) emerged from a study of blood T cell repertoires in COVID-19. About the study: T cells, B-cell-depleted T cells, or PBMCs provided the cDNA or gDNA that served as material.

Shortly before study entry, within 2 weeks, exposed participants had met a COVID-19 case. The J segment lost 7 bases and the V segment lost 2 bases, leaving 19 bases of the junction unmatched. There are 17 residues in the CDR3. Germline CDR1 is GTSNPN and CDR2 is SVGIG (reference sequence). Only in-frame clones appear in the TCRdb table, and some are missing; sequencing was by immunoSEQ multiplex PCR. Of around 400,000 clones in the sample, approximately 90% are singletons; the top ten hold around 0.94%. V gene TRBV30 combines with J gene TRBJ1-1, with TRBD1 identical over 7 bases. Sequencing was performed on PBMCs or T cells enriched from blood (not recorded which). The TCR sequence derives from a woman in her thirties or forties who had been exposed to COVID-19. CDR3 bases: TGTGCCTGGAGTATGCGATTGAGGGCAGGGGGTTTTAATGAAGCTTTCTTT. It is translated as CAWSMRLRAGGFNEAFF. The whole variable domain, filled in from reference TRBV30 and TRBJ1-1, reads SQTIHQWPATLVQPVGSPLSLECTVEGTSNPNLYWYRQAAGRGLQLLFYSVGIGQISSEVPQNLSASRPQDRQFILSSKKLLLSDSGFYLCAWSMRLRAGGFNEAFFGQGTRLTVV.